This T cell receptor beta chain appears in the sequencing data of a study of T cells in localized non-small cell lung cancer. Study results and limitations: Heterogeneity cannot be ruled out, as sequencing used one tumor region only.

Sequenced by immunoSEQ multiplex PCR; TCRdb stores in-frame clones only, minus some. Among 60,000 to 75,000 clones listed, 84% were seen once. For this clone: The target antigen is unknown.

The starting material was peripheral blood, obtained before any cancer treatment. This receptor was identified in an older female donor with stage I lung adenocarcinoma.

CDR3 amino acids: CASSLVSREQETQYF. The CDR3 nucleotides are TGTGCCAGCAGCTTGGTATCCAGGGAGCAAGAGACCCAGTACTTC. The gene calls are TRBV5-6 and TRBJ2-5; TRBD1 or TRBD2 may be the D gene (5 bases each). Trimming shortened V by 0 bases and J by 2 bases, and 11 bases separated the two germline ends. The CDR3 length is 15 residues. CDR1 is SGHDT, CDR2 YYEEEE, per germline.